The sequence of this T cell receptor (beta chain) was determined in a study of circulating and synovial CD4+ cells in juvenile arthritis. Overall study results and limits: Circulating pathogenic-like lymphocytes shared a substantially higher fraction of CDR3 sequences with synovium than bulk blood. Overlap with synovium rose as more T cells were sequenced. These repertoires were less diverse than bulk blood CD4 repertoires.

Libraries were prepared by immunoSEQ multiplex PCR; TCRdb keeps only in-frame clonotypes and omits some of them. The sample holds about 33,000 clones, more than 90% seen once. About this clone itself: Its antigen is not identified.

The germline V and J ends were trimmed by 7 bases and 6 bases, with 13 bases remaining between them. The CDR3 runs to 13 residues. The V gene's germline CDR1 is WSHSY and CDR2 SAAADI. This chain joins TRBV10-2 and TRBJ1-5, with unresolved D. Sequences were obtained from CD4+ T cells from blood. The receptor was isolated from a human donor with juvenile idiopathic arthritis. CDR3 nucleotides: TGCGCCAGCATGATATCCCAGTTTCAGCCCCAGCATTTT. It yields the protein CASMISQFQPQHF.